A single sample is the source of the 5 T cell receptor beta chains below, sequenced in a study of control samples from healthy donors and cancer patients. Method: immunoSEQ multiplex PCR; TCRdb's copy keeps in-frame clones and lacks some. The table has about 140,000 clones, about 88% seen once. The sequenced sample was blood. These receptors were collected from a woman younger than 45 in good health.

V usage is TRBV19 and J usage is TRBJ2-2, with D possibly matching TRBD1 (6 bases). V gave up 5 bases and J gave up 8 bases, with 15 bases separating them. The CDR3 is made up of 14 amino acids. Germline V gene data show CDR1 as LNHDA and CDR2 as SQIVND (reference sequence). The CDR3: CASSWRVGTGELFF. In nucleotides, the CDR3 is TGTGCCAGTAGTTGGAGAGTGGGGACAGGGGAGCTGTTTTTT.

V and J are TRBV27 and TRBJ1-1; 7 positions match TRBD1. The CDR3 consists of 14 residues. J gave up 1 base and V 5 bases, and 4 bases lay outside the gene matches. Germline values: CDR1 MNHEY, CDR2 SMNVEV (reference sequence). CDR3 nucleotide sequence: TGTGCCAGCAGTCACAGGGGTTGGAACACTGAAGCTTTCTTT. It codes for CASSHRGWNTEAFF.

V is TRBV6-1 and J is TRBJ1-5; D is unclear. Germline CDR1 and CDR2: MNHNS and SASEGT. The CDR3 runs 14 residues. The germline V and J ends were trimmed by 1 base and 4 bases, with 8 bases remaining between them. The CDR3 DNA sequence: TGTGCCAGCAGTGAAGTGTTCAAGAATCAGCCCCAGCATTTT. It translates to CASSEVFKNQPQHF.

This chain joins TRBV5-8 and TRBJ2-7; 12 positions agree with TRBD2. Per germline, CDR1 SGHTS and CDR2 YDEGEE. After removal of 2 bases from V and 2 bases from J, the junction contained 8 bases not matched to a gene. This CDR3 comprises 17 residues. The chain's CDR3 is CASSFWLAGGTTYEQYF. In nucleotides, the CDR3 is TGTGCCAGCAGCTTCTGGCTAGCGGGAGGGACTACCTACGAGCAGTACTTC.

The chain recombines TRBV5-4 with TRBJ2-2, with D hard to call. Looked up from germline, CDR1 is SGHNT and CDR2 is YYREEE (reference sequence). The CDR3 loop spans 13 amino acids. Deletions cut 2 bases from V and 8 bases from J, with 10 bases between. The CDR3 reads CASSFSGLGELFF. CDR3 DNA sequence: TGTGCCAGCAGCTTTTCCGGTCTGGGGGAGCTGTTTTTT.